A selection of T cell receptor beta chains follows, all from one sample in a study of spatial heterogeneity in lung cancer. MiXCR, run by TCRdb on the 5' RACE reads, gives a single entry per CDR3 protein. The data contain approximately 40,000 distinct CDR3 sequences, around 5.2% of them singletons. This sample comprised PBMCs, obtained at surgery. The receptors were sampled from a female donor with early-stage non-small cell lung cancer. The CDR3 runs from the conserved cysteine through the conserved F or W. Fields, in order: clone size, D gene, J gene, V gene, CDR3 protein, CDR3 DNA. The D gene is left open where the match is weak. Some rows have no size entry. The others give once, few or many, or a class for an expanded clone.

>many|TRBD1|TRBJ1-2|TRBV5-6
CASSSPTGGASLNGYTF
TGTGCCAGCAGCTCCCCCACAGGGGGCGCATCCCTTAATGGCTACACCTTC
>-|TRBD1|TRBJ2-5|TRBV7-6
CASSFDRGIQYF
TGTGCCAGCAGCTTTGACAGGGGTATCCAGTACTTC
>few|-|TRBJ1-3|TRBV3-1
CASSPVSGNTIYF
TGTGCCAGCAGCCCGGTCTCTGGAAACACCATATATTTT
>few|-|TRBJ1-6|TRBV30
CAWTAMFNSPLHF
TGTGCCTGGACTGCCATGTTTAATTCACCCCTCCACTTT
>many|TRBD1|TRBJ1-4|TRBV19
CASSQTGARSEKLFF
TGTGCCAGTAGTCAAACAGGGGCGCGGAGTGAAAAACTGTTTTTT
>many|-|TRBJ2-7|TRBV5-1
CASSRATGYEQYF
TGCGCCAGCAGTCGGGCGACGGGCTACGAGCAGTACTTC
>many|-|TRBJ2-5|TRBV6-5
CASSYSHTFGETQYF
TGTGCCAGCAGTTACTCTCACACCTTTGGAGAGACCCAGTACTTC
>-|TRBD1|TRBJ1-2|TRBV5-1
CASSGYRGEDGYTF
TGCGCCAGCAGCGGATACAGGGGAGAGGATGGCTACACCTTC
>few|-|TRBJ1-4|TRBV7-6
CASSVTAQNEKLFF
TGTGCCAGCAGTGTGACAGCGCAGAATGAAAAACTGTTTTTT
>-|-|TRBJ1-1|TRBV28
CASSSGNTEAFF
TGTGCCAGCAGTTCTGGGAACACTGAAGCTTTCTTT
>many|-|TRBJ2-3|TRBV28
CASSLSNPSTDTQYF
TGTGCCAGCAGTTTAAGCAACCCTAGCACAGATACGCAGTATTTT
>-|TRBD1|TRBJ1-1|TRBV11-2
CASSLLRGRRGTEAFF
TGTGCCAGCAGCCTACTCAGGGGGCGCCGGGGGACTGAAGCTTTCTTT
>few|TRBD2|TRBJ2-3|TRBV28
CASSPSLAGAPTDTQYF
TGTGCCAGCAGTCCCTCACTAGCGGGGGCCCCCACAGATACGCAGTATTTT
>-|-|TRBJ2-2|TRBV7-3
CASSPGQLNTGELFF
TGTGCCAGCAGCCCAGGACAGTTGAACACCGGGGAGCTGTTTTTT
>many|-|TRBJ1-6|TRBV5-6
CASGSGLFNSPLHF
TGTGCCAGCGGTTCCGGACTGTTTAATTCACCCCTCCACTTT
>-|-|TRBJ2-1|TRBV11-2
CASSQTEEQFF
TGTGCCAGCAGTCAGACTGAGGAGCAGTTCTTC
>few|-|TRBJ2-3|TRBV2
CASHIQGTDTQYF
TGTGCCAGTCATATCCAGGGCACAGATACGCAGTATTTT
>many|-|TRBJ2-2|TRBV29-1
CSATYPVTGELFF
TGCAGCGCCACTTACCCCGTGACCGGGGAGCTGTTTTTT
>many|-|TRBJ2-1|TRBV7-3
CASSLTNEQFF
TGTGCCAGCAGCTTAACCAATGAGCAGTTCTTC
>many|-|TRBJ1-4|TRBV9
CASSPGEGSEKLFF
TGTGCCAGCAGCCCGGGAGAGGGGAGTGAAAAACTGTTTTTT
>many|TRBD2|TRBJ2-1|TRBV18
CASSPSPASGGAAQFF
TGTGCCAGCTCACCAAGTCCGGCTAGCGGGGGGGCCGCGCAGTTCTTC
>few|-|TRBJ2-7|TRBV10-3
CAISNTGYEQYF
TGTGCCATCAGCAACACAGGGTACGAGCAGTACTTC
>many|TRBD1|TRBJ1-1|TRBV7-8
CASRRPLTGGHTEAFF
TGTGCCAGCAGGCGCCCATTGACAGGGGGACACACTGAAGCTTTCTTT
>-|-|TRBJ2-7|TRBV3-1
CASSQTAKISYEQYF
TGTGCCAGCAGCCAAACAGCTAAAATCTCCTACGAGCAGTACTTC
>-|-|TRBJ1-5|TRBV19
CASSIPRLGRKGLPQHF
TGTGCCAGTAGTATCCCCCGTCTGGGCAGGAAAGGTCTGCCCCAGCATTTT
>few|-|TRBJ2-5|TRBV7-3
CASSLNNGETQYF
TGTGCCAGCAGCTTAAATAACGGGGAAACCCAGTACTTC
>many|-|TRBJ2-5|TRBV5-1
CASSLGLPQETQYF
TGCGCCAGCAGCCTTGGGTTACCCCAAGAGACCCAGTACTTC
>many|-|TRBJ2-7|TRBV10-3
CAIKQSPSSYEQYF
TGTGCCATCAAGCAGTCCCCGAGCTCCTACGAGCAGTACTTC
>few|-|TRBJ2-2|TRBV6-1
CATPRSGLATGELFF
TGTGCCACCCCGCGGTCAGGGCTAGCCACCGGGGAGCTGTTTTTT
>many|TRBD2|TRBJ2-7|TRBV4-2
CASSQPGTSSYEQYF
TGTGCCAGCAGCCAACCCGGGACTAGCAGTTACGAGCAGTACTTC
>many|TRBD1|TRBJ2-7|TRBV6-1
CASRTGTGGNEQYF
TGTGCCAGCAGAACCGGGACAGGGGGGAACGAGCAGTACTTC
>-|TRBD2|TRBJ2-5|TRBV12-3/TRBV12-4
CASRWTSGEETQYF
TGTGCCAGCAGGTGGACTAGCGGGGAAGAGACCCAGTACTTC
>-|-|TRBJ2-5|TRBV7-9
CASSLMGANKGETQYF
TGTGCCAGCAGCTTAATGGGGGCCAATAAAGGAGAGACCCAGTACTTC
>many|-|TRBJ1-3|TRBV29-1
CSVVGGTGNTIYF
TGCAGCGTTGTTGGAGGGACTGGAAACACCATATATTTT
>many|-|TRBJ1-4|TRBV9
CASSVGKTGIRSEKLFF
TGTGCCAGCAGCGTAGGGAAGACCGGGATACGATCTGAAAAACTGTTTTTT
>many|-|TRBJ2-1|TRBV29-1
CSVDSEEQFF
TGCAGCGTTGACTCAGAGGAGCAGTTCTTC
>-|-|TRBJ2-3|TRBV7-3
CASSTSGPSDTQYF
TGTGCCAGCAGCACTTCGGGACCCTCAGATACGCAGTATTTT
>many|-|TRBJ2-1|TRBV27
CASIPGQGHNEQFF
TGTGCCAGCATCCCGGGACAAGGTCACAATGAGCAGTTCTTC